This T cell receptor beta chain was sequenced during a study of CD8 T cells in ankylosing spondylitis. Study-level results: It appeared that ankylosing spondylitis blood was characterized by a TCR beta motif of several highly homologous variants. CD8+ disease-linked clones were present at relatively low frequencies in blood. In ankylosing spondylitis patients, matched synovial fluid reportedly showed significant enrichment of disease-linked clones.

Germline trimming cut 2 bases from V and 0 bases from J; bases unmatched to any gene: 5. This CDR3 has 16 amino acids. Germline-derived CDR1 and CDR2 are SGHAT and FQNNGV. This clonotype was seen more than once but under ten times. Its antigen is still unknown. In making TCR beta libraries, quantitative 5'-RACE with molecular barcodes was used. Via MiXCR, TCRdb re-called the 5' RACE reads, giving one row per CDR3 protein. The table records a few hundred thousand distinct CDR3 sequences, under 25% of them present only once. V is TRBV11-2 and J is TRBJ2-5; TRBD1 matches 8 bases. This clonotype was sampled from a male donor with ankylosing spondylitis. Sequencing was done on a sample of blood, either unsorted or a sorted T cell fraction (not recorded which). DNA of the CDR3: TGTGCCAGCAGCTTACGAGACAGGGGTTACCAAGAGACCCAGTACTTC. Translating gives CASSLRDRGYQETQYF.